The clone carrying this T cell receptor beta chain appeared many times. Its target is not known. The PBMCs were sourced from fresh peripheral blood (about 9.6 ml). These data belong to a study of T cells in Graves' hyperthyroidism and ophthalmopathy. Study at large: Staff took peripheral blood when the initial diagnosis was made, before any treatment began. Overall study results and limits: Appearing also in blood were most of the thyroid clonotypes expanded above 0.001.

The V gene end was trimmed by 1 base and the J gene end by 10 bases; junction bases not matched to a gene: 3. From germline, CDR1 is LGHDT and CDR2 YNNKEL (reference sequence). CDR3 length: 12 amino acids. The investigators amplified TCR beta CDR3 regions from RNA transcripts. Initially, a first-round RT-PCR of the TCR CDR3 employed the HTBI primer set. TCRdb independently ran MiXCR on the multiplex PCR reads; one entry per CDR3 protein. The sample includes about 520,000 distinct CDR3 sequences, around 22% of them seen just once. The rearrangement links TRBV3-1 to TRBJ1-1; TRBD1 aligns across 7 bases. The sequencing input was blood. The TCR comes from a woman aged 25 to 39 with Graves' ophthalmopathy. CDR3 region: CASSQGGQRAFF. The DNA for the CDR3 is TGTGCCAGCAGCCAAGGGGGACAGAGAGCTTTCTTT.